This T cell receptor beta chain came from a study of T cell responses to AZD1222 COVID-19 vaccine. To note about this clone: Its matching antigen is unknown.

TCRdb's copy holds only in-frame clones and misses some; the assay was immunoSEQ multiplex PCR. Of about 120,000 clones in the sample, around 87% are singletons; the top ten hold less than 11%. Germline V gene data show CDR1 as MNHEY and CDR2 as SMNVEV (reference sequence). V lost 3 bases and J lost 0, with 6 bases in between. The CDR3 is 14 residues long. Study-wide points: It was only a handful of AZD1222 recipients who were seropositive at baseline. Possibly, clonal diversity was underestimated; donors were largely white British and included more females. Reports say nearly half of spike-specific TCRs go after unmutated variant regions. Spike regions recognized by vaccine-associated CD4 TCRs spanned the protein, led by 160-218 and 743-854.

This chain joins TRBV27 and TRBJ1-5; unclear D gene. The material sequenced was peripheral blood, taken on day 0 of AZD1222 vaccination. This receptor was identified in an adult in good health. The CDR3 DNA reads TGTGCCAGCAGTTTCTCCGGTAGCAATCAGCCCCAGCATTTT. Its protein product is CASSFSGSNQPQHF.